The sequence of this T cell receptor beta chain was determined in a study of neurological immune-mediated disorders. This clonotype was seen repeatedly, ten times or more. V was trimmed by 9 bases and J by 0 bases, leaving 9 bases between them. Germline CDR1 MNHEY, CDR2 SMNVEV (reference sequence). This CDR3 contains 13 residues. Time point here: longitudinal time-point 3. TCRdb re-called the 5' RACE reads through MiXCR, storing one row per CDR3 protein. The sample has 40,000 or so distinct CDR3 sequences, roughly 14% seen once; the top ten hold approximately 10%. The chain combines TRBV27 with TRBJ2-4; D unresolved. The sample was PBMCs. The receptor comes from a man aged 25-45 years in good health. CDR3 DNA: TGTGCCAGTCAGCCACTAGCCAAAAACATTCAGTACTTC. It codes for CASQPLAKNIQYF.